A single sample gave rise to the 17 T cell receptor beta chains below, sequenced in a study of lymphopenia after photon versus proton radiotherapy (dated by TCRdb to the late 2010s). Libraries came from the immunoSEQ multiplex PCR assay. TCRdb holds this immuneACCESS table with in-frame rearrangements only. Some clones are missing; in checked studies, unresolved V genes explain under half, and the rest has no known cause. Present in this sample are about 30,000 clones, 89% of which were seen just once. The ten largest clonotypes hold about 6.6% of the sample. Sequenced here: peripheral blood, sampled from a patient treated with proton-based radiotherapy. The receptors here all came from a woman aged 65 to 85 with pancreatic cancer. Some clones in this sample may be carry-over from other donors' samples.

The rearrangement uses TRBV5-1 and TRBJ2-1; TRBD2 might be the D (5 bases). Germline-derived CDR1 and CDR2 are SGHRS and YFSETQ. Trimming left V 2 bases short and J 0 bases short, with 9 bases between. The CDR3 spans 15 residues. The CDR3 spells CASSFLGNSYNEQFF. Written as DNA, the CDR3 is TGCGCCAGCAGCTTTCTCGGGAACTCCTACAATGAGCAGTTCTTC.

The chain joins TRBV18 to TRBJ2-2; TRBD1 might be the D (5 bases). The length of the CDR3 is 15 residues. Trimming shortened V by 2 bases and J by 0 bases, and 7 bases separated the two germline ends. CDR1 is KGHSH and CDR2 is LQKENI in the germline V gene. DNA of the CDR3: TGTGCCAGCTCACCAACAGGTTCGAACACCGGGGAGCTGTTTTTT. Translating it yields CASSPTGSNTGELFF.

The chain has TRBV4-3 and TRBJ2-7; 8 bases are a match to TRBD1. The junction had 3 bases not matched to a gene; V was cut back by 1 base and J by 1 base. Germline CDR1 reads LGHNA; CDR2 reads YSLEER. The CDR3 has 15 residues. Here the CDR3 reads CASSQGTGGSYEQYF. The DNA for the CDR3 is TGCGCCAGCAGCCAAGGTACAGGGGGATCCTACGAGCAGTACTTC.

The DNA of the CDR3 is TGTGCCAACGGAGGGACTAGGTCAAACAATGAGCAGTTCTTC. Encoded protein: CANGGTRSNNEQFF. The V gene is TRBV10-3, the J gene TRBJ2-1; 8 bases map to TRBD2. Per the germline V gene, CDR1 is ENHRY and CDR2 is SYGVKD. The V segment lost 10 bases and the J segment 5 bases; nucleotides outside the gene matches: 10. The CDR3 is made up of 14 amino acids.

This chain uses TRBV7-8 with TRBJ1-6; TRBD1 aligns across 7 bases. The CDR3 is 17 residues long. V lost 4 bases, J lost 1 base, and 7 bases stayed unmatched. Germline assignment: CDR1 SGHVS and CDR2 FQNEAQ. The CDR3 bases are TGTGCCAGCAGCTCTCGACAGGGCTCTTCCTATAATTCACCCCTCCACTTT. Translated, it gives CASSSRQGSSYNSPLHF. Complete variable domain (other parts from reference TRBV7-8 and TRBJ1-6): GAGVSQSPRYKVAKRGQDVALRCDPISGHVSLFWYQQALGQGPEFLTYFQNEAQLDKSGLPSDRFFAERPEGSVSTLKIQRTQQEDSAVYLCASSSRQGSSYNSPLHFGNGTRLTVT.

V usage is TRBV19 and J usage is TRBJ1-2; no clear D. The CDR3 runs 13 residues. V gave up 2 bases and J gave up 4 bases, with 8 bases separating them. Germline V gives CDR1 LNHDA, CDR2 SQIVND (reference sequence). The CDR3 bases are TGTGCCAGTAGTATAAGCGCGGGCTATGGCTACACCTTC. It codes for CASSISAGYGYTF.

The J gene is TRBJ1-4, the V gene TRBV28; 7 bases are a match to TRBD1. Germline V CDR1 and CDR2: MDHEN, SYDVKM. CDR3 length: 15 amino acids. Unmatched junction bases numbered 5, after V lost 4 bases and J lost 3 bases. The DNA of the CDR3 is TGTGCCAGCAGTTCCGTGACAGGGCCTAATGAAAAACTGTTTTTT. Residues: CASSSVTGPNEKLFF.

CDR3 sequence (DNA): TGTGCCAGCAGCTTAGGTTTTGCTCAGCCCCAGCATTTT. Translation gives CASSLGFAQPQHF. V gene TRBV11-2 combines with J gene TRBJ1-5; D is unclear. The CDR3 is made up of 13 amino acids. V lost 1 base and J 6 bases, leaving 7 bases between the germline ends. Germline V gene sequence: CDR1 SGHAT, CDR2 FQNNGV. The whole variable domain, filled in from reference TRBV11-2 and TRBJ1-5, reads EAGVAQSPRYKIIEKRQSVAFWCNPISGHATLYWYQQILGQGPKLLIQFQNNGVVDDSQLPKDRFSAERLKGVDSTLKIQPAKLEDSAVYLCASSLGFAQPQHFGDGTRLSIL.

The rearrangement joins TRBV9 to TRBJ1-2, with D possibly matching TRBD1 (6 bases). The CDR3 is 15 residues long. Trimming pared 0 bases from V and 8 bases from J, leaving 17 bases between. Germline CDR1 SGDLS, CDR2 YYNGEE. The CDR3 region has the DNA TGTGCCAGCAGCGTAGCTACGACAGGCTGGGAAGGCTACACCTTC. Amino acids: CASSVATTGWEGYTF.

This clone was seen only a few times. The rearrangement links TRBV28 to TRBJ1-2; no clear D. The germline V and J ends were trimmed by 5 bases and 5 bases, with 12 bases remaining between them. The CDR3 runs to 13 residues. The germline V gene has CDR1 MDHEN and CDR2 SYDVKM. The CDR3 spells CASSLEGWYGYTF. In DNA, the CDR3 is TGTGCCAGCAGTCTGGAGGGTTGGTATGGCTACACCTTC.

The chain links TRBV7-2 to TRBJ2-7; 16 bases are a match to TRBD2. Germline lookup yields CDR1 SGHTA and CDR2 FQGNSA. The trim removed 0 bases at V and 3 bases at J, leaving 11 bases unmatched. CDR3 length equals 20 residues. CDR3 protein: CASSLAGTSGRAIGFYEQYF. Here the CDR3 DNA reads TGTGCCAGCAGCTTAGCGGGGACTAGCGGGAGGGCCATAGGGTTCTACGAGCAGTACTTC.

This chain links TRBV28 with TRBJ1-5; D not resolved. Between the trimmed V and J ends, which lost 5 bases and 7 bases, there was a span of 18 bases. The CDR3 is 15 amino acids. The germline gives CDR1 MDHEN, CDR2 SYDVKM. CDR3 bases: TGTGCCAGCAGTCCCCTCGGAGGGCCCGACCAGCCCCAGCATTTT. Its protein product is CASSPLGGPDQPQHF.

The rearrangement uses TRBV5-6 and TRBJ2-5, with a possible D match to TRBD1 (6 bases). The V gene's germline CDR1 is SGHDT and CDR2 YYEEEE. V lost 4 bases and J 2 bases, leaving 12 bases between the germline ends. This CDR3 is built from 14 residues. The CDR3 region is CASSIPQGQETQYF. In DNA form, the CDR3 reads TGTGCCAGCAGCATCCCCCAGGGGCAAGAGACCCAGTACTTC.

In DNA, the CDR3 is TGTGCCAGCAGCTTGGCTAGCGTAAGGACCGGGGAGCTGTTTTTT. Its protein product is CASSLASVRTGELFF. The chain employs TRBV5-4 and TRBJ2-2, with D possibly TRBD2 on 6 matching bases. The length of the CDR3 is 15 residues. Trimming took off 0 bases at V and 5 bases at J, with 11 bases between the two ends. From germline, CDR1 is SGHNT and CDR2 YYREEE (reference sequence).

V gene TRBV28 combines with J gene TRBJ1-3; no definite D call. Looked up from germline, CDR1 is MDHEN and CDR2 is SYDVKM. Deletions cut 6 bases from V and 2 bases from J, with 11 bases between. The CDR3 spans 14 residues. The CDR3 DNA reads TGTGCCAGCAGGCAGGTCCTGGCTGGAAACACCATATATTTT. Its translation is CASRQVLAGNTIYF.

In its sample, this clone was seen a few times. This chain links TRBV28 with TRBJ2-1, with 8 positions matching TRBD2. The length of the CDR3 is 14 residues. Germline values: CDR1 MDHEN, CDR2 SYDVKM. With 11 bases clipped from V and 0 bases from J, the junction kept 6 bases outside the gene matches. CDR3 amino acids: CAGASGSSYNEQFF. The CDR3 coding sequence is TGTGCCGGGGCAAGCGGGAGCTCCTACAATGAGCAGTTCTTC.

This chain joins TRBV5-1 and TRBJ2-5, with TRBD2 identical over 7 bases. The CDR3 length is 13 residues. The germline V gene encodes CDR1 SGHRS and CDR2 YFSETQ. Trimming took 4 bases from V and 14 from J; bases not matched to a gene: 14. Here the CDR3 DNA reads TGCGCCAGCAGCAAGGGACTAACCTCCGGGGAATACTTC. Protein: CASSKGLTSGEYF. Drawing the rest from reference TRBV5-1 and TRBJ2-5, the complete variable domain is KAGVTQTPRYLIKTRGQQVTLSCSPISGHRSVSWYQQTPGQGLQFLFEYFSETQRNKGNFPGRFSGRQFSNSRSEMNVSTLELGDSALYLCASSKGLTSGEYFGPGTRLLVL.